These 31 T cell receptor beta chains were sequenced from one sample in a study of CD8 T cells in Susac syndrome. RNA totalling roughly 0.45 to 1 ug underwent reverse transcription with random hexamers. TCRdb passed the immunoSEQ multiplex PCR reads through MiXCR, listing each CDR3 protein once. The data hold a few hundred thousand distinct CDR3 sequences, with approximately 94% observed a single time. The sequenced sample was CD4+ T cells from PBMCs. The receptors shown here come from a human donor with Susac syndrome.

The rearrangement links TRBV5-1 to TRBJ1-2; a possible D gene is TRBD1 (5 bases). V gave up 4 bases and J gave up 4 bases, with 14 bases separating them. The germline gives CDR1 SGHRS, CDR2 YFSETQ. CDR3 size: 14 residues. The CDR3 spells CASSPDGGGYGYTF. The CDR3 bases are TGCGCCAGCAGCCCGGACGGCGGGGGCTATGGCTACACCTTC.

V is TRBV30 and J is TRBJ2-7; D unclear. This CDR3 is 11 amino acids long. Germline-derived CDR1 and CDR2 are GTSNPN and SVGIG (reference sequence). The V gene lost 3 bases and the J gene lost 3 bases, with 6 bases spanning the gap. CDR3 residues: CAWSSNYEQYF. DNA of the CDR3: TGTGCCTGGAGCTCTAACTACGAGCAGTACTTC.

Here the CDR3 reads CASSQVGMGTARATEAFF. CDR3 sequence (DNA): TGTGCCAGCAGCCAAGTGGGAATGGGTACGGCCAGGGCCACTGAAGCTTTCTTT. V gene TRBV14 combines with J gene TRBJ1-1, with a weak D call TRBD1 (5 bases). The CDR3 spans 18 residues. The ends were cut back, 1 base at V and 4 bases at J, with 22 bases in the middle. CDR1 is SGHDN and CDR2 is FVKESK in the germline V gene.

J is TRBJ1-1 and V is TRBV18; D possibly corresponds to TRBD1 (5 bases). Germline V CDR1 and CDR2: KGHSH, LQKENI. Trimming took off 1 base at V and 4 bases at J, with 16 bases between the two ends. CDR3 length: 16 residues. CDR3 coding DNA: TGTGCCAGCTCACCACTATCCGGGGCCCCCGGCACTGAAGCTTTCTTT. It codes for CASSPLSGAPGTEAFF.

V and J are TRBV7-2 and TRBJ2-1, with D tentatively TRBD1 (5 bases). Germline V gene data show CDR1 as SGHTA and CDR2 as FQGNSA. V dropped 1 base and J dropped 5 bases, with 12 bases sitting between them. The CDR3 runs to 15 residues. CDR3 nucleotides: TGTGCCAGCAGCTTAGGGGGCGCGTTAGACAATGAGCAGTTCTTC. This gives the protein CASSLGGALDNEQFF.

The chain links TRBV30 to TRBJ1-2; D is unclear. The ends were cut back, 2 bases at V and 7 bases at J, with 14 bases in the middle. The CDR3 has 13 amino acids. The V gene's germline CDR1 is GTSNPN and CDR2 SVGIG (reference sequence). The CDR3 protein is CAWSWEEVAGYTF. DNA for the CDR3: TGTGCCTGGAGTTGGGAGGAAGTAGCTGGCTACACCTTC. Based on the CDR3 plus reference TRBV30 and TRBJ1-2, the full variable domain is SQTIHQWPATLVQPVGSPLSLECTVEGTSNPNLYWYRQAAGRGLQLLFYSVGIGQISSEVPQNLSASRPQDRQFILSSKKLLLSDSGFYLCAWSWEEVAGYTFGSGTRLTVV.

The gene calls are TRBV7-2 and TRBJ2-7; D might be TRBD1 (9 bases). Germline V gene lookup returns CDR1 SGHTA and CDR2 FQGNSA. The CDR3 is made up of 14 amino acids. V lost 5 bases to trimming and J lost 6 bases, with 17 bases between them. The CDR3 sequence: CASSPGGDRVEQYF. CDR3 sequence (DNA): TGTGCCAGCAGCCCGGGAGGGGACAGGGTCGAGCAGTACTTC.

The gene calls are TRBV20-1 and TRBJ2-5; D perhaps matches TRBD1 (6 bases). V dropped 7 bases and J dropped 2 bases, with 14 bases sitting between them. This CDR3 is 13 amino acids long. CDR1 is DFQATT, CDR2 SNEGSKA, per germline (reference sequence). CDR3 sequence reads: CSVPGVPQETQYF. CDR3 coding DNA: TGCAGTGTCCCAGGGGTCCCACAAGAGACCCAGTACTTC.

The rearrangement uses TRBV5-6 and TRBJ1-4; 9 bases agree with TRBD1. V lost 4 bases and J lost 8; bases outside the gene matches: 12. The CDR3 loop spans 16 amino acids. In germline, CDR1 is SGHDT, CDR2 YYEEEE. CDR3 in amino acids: CASSQGSGQGREKLFF. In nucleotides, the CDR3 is TGTGCCAGCAGCCAAGGCTCGGGACAGGGTAGGGAAAAACTGTTTTTT.

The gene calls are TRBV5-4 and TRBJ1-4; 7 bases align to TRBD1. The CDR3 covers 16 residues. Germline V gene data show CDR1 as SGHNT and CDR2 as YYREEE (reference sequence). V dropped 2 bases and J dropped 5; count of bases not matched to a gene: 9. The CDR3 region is CASSLMEGAWNEKLFF. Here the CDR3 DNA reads TGTGCCAGCAGCTTAATGGAGGGGGCATGGAATGAAAAACTGTTTTTT.

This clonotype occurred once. CDR3 sequence (DNA): TGTGCCTGGAGTGTACCCGAGGTCGGGGATGAGCAGTTCTTC. Amino acid sequence: CAWSVPEVGDEQFF. This chain joins TRBV30 and TRBJ2-1; D might be TRBD2 (5 bases). Germline CDR1 and CDR2: GTSNPN and SVGIG (reference sequence). The CDR3 totals 14 residues. With 0 bases removed from V and 8 bases from J, the gap between germline ends came to 14 bases.

This chain's CDR3 is CASSSGDTPYNEQFF. CDR3 coding DNA: TGTGCCAGCAGCTCGGGGGACACCCCCTACAATGAGCAGTTCTTC. This chain connects TRBV7-9 to TRBJ2-1; tentatively, D is TRBD1 or TRBD2 (6 bases each). The V gene lost 4 bases and the J gene lost 2 bases, with 12 bases spanning the gap. Per the germline V gene, CDR1 is SEHNR and CDR2 is FQNEAQ (reference sequence). The CDR3 is 15 amino acids.

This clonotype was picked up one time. The CDR3, as DNA: TGTGCCAGCAGTGGACAGGGTGGGGGTAGCAATCAGCCCCAGCATTTT. This sequence encodes CASSGQGGGSNQPQHF. The chain joins TRBV6-1 to TRBJ1-5; 7 bases match TRBD1. There are 16 residues in the CDR3. Germline V gene data show CDR1 as MNHNS and CDR2 as SASEGT. V dropped 4 bases and J dropped 0; count of bases not matched to a gene: 6.

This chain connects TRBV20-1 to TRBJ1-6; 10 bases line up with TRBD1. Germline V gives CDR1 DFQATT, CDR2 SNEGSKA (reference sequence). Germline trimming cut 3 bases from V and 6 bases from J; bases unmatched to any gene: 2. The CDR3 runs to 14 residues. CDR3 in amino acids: CSASRDRGNSPLHF. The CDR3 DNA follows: TGCAGTGCTAGCCGGGACAGGGGTAATTCACCCCTCCACTTT.

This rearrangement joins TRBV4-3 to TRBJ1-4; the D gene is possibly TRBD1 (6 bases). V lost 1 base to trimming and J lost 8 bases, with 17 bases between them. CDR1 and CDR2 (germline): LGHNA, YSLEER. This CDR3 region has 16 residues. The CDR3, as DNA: TGCGCCAGCAGCCAAGGGGGGGCCAGGGGCGGGGAAAAACTGTTTTTT. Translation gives CASSQGGARGGEKLFF.

This chain's CDR3 is CASSDRGGQETQYF. CDR3 DNA: TGTGCCAGCAGTGATCGGGGTGGCCAAGAGACCCAGTACTTC. This chain links TRBV27 with TRBJ2-5, with D perhaps matching TRBD2 (5 bases). Germline CDR1 reads MNHEY; CDR2 reads SMNVEV (reference sequence). V lost 5 bases and J lost 1, with 11 bases in between. This CDR3 has 14 amino acids.

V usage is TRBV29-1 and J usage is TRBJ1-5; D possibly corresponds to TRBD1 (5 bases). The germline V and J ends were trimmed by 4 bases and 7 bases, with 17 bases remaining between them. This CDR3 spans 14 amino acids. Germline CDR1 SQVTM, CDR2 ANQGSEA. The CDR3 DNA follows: TGCAGCGTTGGTTCGGCAGTTAAGGGGCAGCCCCAGCATTTT. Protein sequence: CSVGSAVKGQPQHF.

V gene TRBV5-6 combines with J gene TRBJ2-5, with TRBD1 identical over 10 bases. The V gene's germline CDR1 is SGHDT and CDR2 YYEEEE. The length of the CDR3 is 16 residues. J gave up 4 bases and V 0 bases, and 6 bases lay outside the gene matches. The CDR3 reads CASSLAGTGEGETQYF. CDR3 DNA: TGTGCCAGCAGCTTGGCCGGGACAGGGGAGGGAGAGACCCAGTACTTC.

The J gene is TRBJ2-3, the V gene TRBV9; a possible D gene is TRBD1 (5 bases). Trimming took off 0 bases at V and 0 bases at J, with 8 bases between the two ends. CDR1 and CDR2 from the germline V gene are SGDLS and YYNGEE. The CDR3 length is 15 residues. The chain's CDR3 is CASSVAGSSTDTQYF. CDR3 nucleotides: TGTGCCAGCAGCGTAGCAGGGTCTAGCACAGATACGCAGTATTTT.

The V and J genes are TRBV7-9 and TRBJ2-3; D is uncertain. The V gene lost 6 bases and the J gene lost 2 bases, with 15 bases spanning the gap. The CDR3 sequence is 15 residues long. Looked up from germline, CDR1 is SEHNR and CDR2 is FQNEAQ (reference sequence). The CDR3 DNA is TGTGCCAGCAGTTCGCCTGTGCTTATCACAGATACGCAGTATTTT. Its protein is CASSSPVLITDTQYF.

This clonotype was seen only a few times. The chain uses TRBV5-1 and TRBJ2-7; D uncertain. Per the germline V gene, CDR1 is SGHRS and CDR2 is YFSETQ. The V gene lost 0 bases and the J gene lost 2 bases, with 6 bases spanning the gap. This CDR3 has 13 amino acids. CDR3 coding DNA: TGCGCCAGCAGCTTGGAAGAACCCTACGAGCAGTACTTC. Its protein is CASSLEEPYEQYF.

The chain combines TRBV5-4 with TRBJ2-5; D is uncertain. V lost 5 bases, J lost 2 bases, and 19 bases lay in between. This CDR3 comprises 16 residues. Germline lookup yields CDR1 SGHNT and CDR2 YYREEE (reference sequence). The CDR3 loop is CASSIDNGRRQETQYF. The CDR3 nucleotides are TGTGCCAGCAGTATCGACAACGGTAGAAGGCAAGAGACCCAGTACTTC.

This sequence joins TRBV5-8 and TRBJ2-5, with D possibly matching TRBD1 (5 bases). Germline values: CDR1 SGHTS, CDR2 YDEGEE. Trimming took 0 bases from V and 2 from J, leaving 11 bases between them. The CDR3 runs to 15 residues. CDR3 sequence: CASSLDPRAQETQYF. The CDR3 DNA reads TGTGCCAGCAGCTTGGATCCCAGGGCACAAGAGACCCAGTACTTC.

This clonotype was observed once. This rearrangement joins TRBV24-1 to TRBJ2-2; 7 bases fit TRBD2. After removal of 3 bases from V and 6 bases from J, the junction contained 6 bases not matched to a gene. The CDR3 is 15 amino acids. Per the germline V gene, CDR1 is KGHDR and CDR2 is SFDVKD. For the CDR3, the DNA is TGTGCCACCAGTGATCCATCACGGGGGGCCGGGGAGCTGTTTTTT. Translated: CATSDPSRGAGELFF.

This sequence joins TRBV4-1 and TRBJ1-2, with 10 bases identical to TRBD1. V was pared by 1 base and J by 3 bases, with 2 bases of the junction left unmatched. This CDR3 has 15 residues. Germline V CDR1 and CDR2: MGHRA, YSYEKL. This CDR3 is CASSQGDRGYYGYTF. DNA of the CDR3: TGCGCCAGCAGCCAAGGGGACAGGGGTTACTATGGCTACACCTTC.

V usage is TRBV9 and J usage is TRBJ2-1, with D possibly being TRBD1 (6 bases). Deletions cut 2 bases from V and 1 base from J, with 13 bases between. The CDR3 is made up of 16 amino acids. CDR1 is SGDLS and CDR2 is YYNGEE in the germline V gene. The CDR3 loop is CASSVRSGVSYNEQFF. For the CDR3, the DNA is TGTGCCAGCAGCGTGAGGTCAGGGGTTTCCTACAATGAGCAGTTCTTC.

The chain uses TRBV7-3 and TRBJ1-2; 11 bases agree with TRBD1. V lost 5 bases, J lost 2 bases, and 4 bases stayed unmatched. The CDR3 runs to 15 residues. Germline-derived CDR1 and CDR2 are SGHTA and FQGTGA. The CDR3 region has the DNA TGTGCCAGCAGCCCGGGACAGGGGGTAAACTATGGCTACACCTTC. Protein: CASSPGQGVNYGYTF.

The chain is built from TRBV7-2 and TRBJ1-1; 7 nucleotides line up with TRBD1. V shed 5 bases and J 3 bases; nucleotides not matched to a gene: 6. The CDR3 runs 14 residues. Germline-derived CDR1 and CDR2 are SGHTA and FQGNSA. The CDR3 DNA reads TGTGCCAGCAGCGACAGGGTCTCGTACACTGAAGCTTTCTTT. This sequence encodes CASSDRVSYTEAFF.

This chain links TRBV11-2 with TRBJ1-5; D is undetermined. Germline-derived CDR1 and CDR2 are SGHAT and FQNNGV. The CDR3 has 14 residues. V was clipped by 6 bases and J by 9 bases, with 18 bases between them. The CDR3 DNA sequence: TGTGCCAGCAGTCCTGGGAGGGCGAGGTCGCCCCAGCATTTT. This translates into CASSPGRARSPQHF.

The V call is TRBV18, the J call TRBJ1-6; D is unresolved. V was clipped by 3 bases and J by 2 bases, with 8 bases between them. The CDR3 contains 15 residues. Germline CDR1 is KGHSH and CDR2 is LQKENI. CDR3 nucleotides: TGTGCCAGCTCACCGGCCGGGACCTATAATTCACCCCTCCACTTT. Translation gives CASSPAGTYNSPLHF.

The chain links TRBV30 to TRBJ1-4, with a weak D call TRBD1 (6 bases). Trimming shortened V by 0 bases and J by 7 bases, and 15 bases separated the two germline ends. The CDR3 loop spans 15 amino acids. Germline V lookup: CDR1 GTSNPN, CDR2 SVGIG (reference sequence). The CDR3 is CAWSVGGGGPEKLFF. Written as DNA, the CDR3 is TGTGCCTGGAGTGTAGGAGGGGGGGGTCCTGAAAAACTGTTTTTT. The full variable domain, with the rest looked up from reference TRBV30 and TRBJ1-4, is SQTIHQWPATLVQPVGSPLSLECTVEGTSNPNLYWYRQAAGRGLQLLFYSVGIGQISSEVPQNLSASRPQDRQFILSSKKLLLSDSGFYLCAWSVGGGGPEKLFFGSGTQLSVL.